Sequencing of this T cell receptor beta chain was carried out in a study of CD8+ T cells in alopecia areata. General study findings and limits: Greater clonality was observed in lesional scalp samples, especially alopecia totalis/universalis, versus normal scalp. The study found tofacitinib significantly decreased scalp clonality and expanded CD8+ clones among the top 100. The study also sequences resident alphabeta T cells of normal skin in scalp samples.

Following RNA extraction, reverse transcription yielded cDNA that acted as the sequencing template. The repertoire was sequenced with immunoSEQ multiplex PCR; TCRdb's copy has only in-frame clones and lacks some. The sample includes about 110,000 clones, approximately 54% of them seen just once. The CDR3 is 14 amino acids. From germline, CDR1 is GTSNPN and CDR2 SVGIG (reference sequence). Trimming cost V 1 base and J 5 bases; bases outside gene matches: 8. This sample's treatment: oral pan-JAK inhibitor, 5-10 mg twice daily. Sampling of alopecia areata patients yielded lesional scalp punch biopsies as well as peripheral blood. In its sample, this clone was seen once. Its cognate antigen is unknown.

The J gene is TRBJ2-7, the V gene TRBV30, with TRBD1 matching 7 bases. This clonotype was obtained from a human donor with alopecia areata. The starting material was CD8+ T cells sorted from blood, obtained at week 24, from a patient treated with tofacitinib. CDR3 in amino acids: CAWSGRGTGDEQYF. CDR3 DNA sequence: TGTGCCTGGAGTGGCAGGGGGACCGGGGACGAGCAGTACTTC.